This paragraph covers one TCR beta chain sequence. Its antigen is undetermined. This CDR3 has 15 residues. Germline CDR1 and CDR2: KGHSH and LQKENI. Trimming took off 0 bases at V and 2 bases at J, with 5 bases between the two ends. The data were obtained in a study of T cells in localized non-small cell lung cancer. TCRdb keeps only in-frame clones here, not all; method: immunoSEQ multiplex PCR. The sample consists of some 30,000 clones, about 90% of them appearing once. Overall study results and limits: Sequencing was restricted to one tumor region; therefore, heterogeneity remains possible. Uninvolved adjacent lung had more T cell clonality than any other tissue, topping tumor. In adjacent lung, a median around 55 of the top 100 tumor clones were found.

The chain couples TRBV18 to TRBJ2-6; D unresolved. This TCR was sampled from a man aged 40 to 75 with stage II lung adenocarcinoma. The sequencing here drew on PBMCs, taken before any cancer treatment. The CDR3 reads CASSPPRAGANVLTF. The CDR3 coding sequence is TGTGCCAGCTCACCACCCCGGGCTGGGGCCAACGTCCTGACTTTC. The full variable domain, its missing parts supplied by reference TRBV18 and TRBJ2-6, is NAGVMQNPRHLVRRRGQEARLRCSPMKGHSHVYWYRQLPEEGLKFMVYLQKENIIDESGMPKERFSAEFPKEGPSILRIQQVVRGDSAAYFCASSPPRAGANVLTFGAGSRLTVL.